This T cell receptor (beta chain) was identified in a study of T cells in Graves' hyperthyroidism and ophthalmopathy. The germline V and J ends were trimmed by 5 bases and 8 bases, with 16 bases remaining between them. CDR3 length equals 15 residues. Germline CDR1 reads SGHTA; CDR2 reads FQGNSA. This clonotype was seen once. Amplification yielded TCR beta CDR3 regions, with RNA transcripts as the source. HTBI primers were used for first-round RT-PCR of the TCR CDR3. One entry per CDR3 protein, called by TCRdb with MiXCR from the multiplex PCR reads. The sample lists about 640,000 distinct CDR3 sequences, about 45% seen once, with less than 9% in the top ten.

The chain couples TRBV7-2 to TRBJ1-6; possibly TRBD1 for D (5 bases). The TCR comes from an adult man with Graves' disease, either hyperthyroidism or ophthalmopathy (not recorded which). Material: peripheral blood or thyroid tissue (not recorded which). The CDR3 DNA follows: TGTGCCAGCAGCCCGAAAATTGGGACGGATTCACCCCTCCACTTT. This gives the protein CASSPKIGTDSPLHF.